The T cell receptor (beta chain) under discussion was sequenced for a study of chemoradiotherapy in HPV16-positive cancers. Findings and caveats of the study: Candidate HPV-specific clones and E7-related TCR motifs grew in tumor during treatment.

In regard to this clone: The antigen remains unidentified.

The V and J ends lost 4 bases and 5 bases respectively, with 20 bases between them. From germline, CDR1 is SEHNR and CDR2 FQNEAQ (reference sequence). CDR3 length equals 16 residues. Repertoires were sampled repeatedly during chemoradiotherapy. Profiled with immunoSEQ multiplex PCR; TCRdb holds only in-frame clones, not every one. The sample lists about 20,000 clones, roughly 66% occurring once. This chain links TRBV7-9 with TRBJ1-1; a possible D gene is TRBD1 (6 bases). This TCR was recovered from a human donor with HPV-associated anogenital cancer. This specimen was taken from a patient who underwent chemoradiotherapy. The CDR3 sequence: CASSSGRGGRRTEAFF. DNA for the CDR3: TGTGCCAGCAGCTCGGGACGGGGGGGGCGCAGAACTGAAGCTTTCTTT.